These 21 T cell receptor beta chains originate from one sample sequenced in a study of T-cell reconstitution after alpha-beta-depleted transplantation in children (dated by TCRdb to about 2016). The library was built by means of PCR. TCRdb shows the sequencer as Illumina HiSeq 2500. TCR library preparation used molecular barcoding, with unique molecular identifiers applied to normalize quantification of the TCRbeta repertoire. Starting from the raw public reads, TCRdb applied fastp trimming at Q25, assembled clones with MiXCR and retained in-frame beta chains. Rows matching on CDR3 protein sequence are summarized as one entry with the most common DNA and genes. Here the sample has roughly 350,000 distinct CDR3 sequences; about 9.4% occur a single time. The top ten hold approximately 2.3% of the sample. The sample in question was PBMCs from the stem cell graft donor, obtained from the stem cell graft. These receptors originate from a human donor who donated a stem cell graft to a child with acute lymphoblastic leukemia.

The J gene is TRBJ2-5, the V gene TRBV11-2; unclear D gene. Germline values: CDR1 SGHAT, CDR2 FQNNGV. With 0 bases removed from V and 2 bases from J, the gap between germline ends came to 13 bases. CDR3 length: 16 amino acids. CDR3 loop: CASSLESFGLQETQYF. CDR3 coding DNA: TGTGCCAGCAGCTTAGAGTCTTTCGGGCTGCAAGAGACCCAGTACTTC.

This clonotype has only a few counts. The J gene is TRBJ1-2, the V gene TRBV20-1; 10 bases align to TRBD1. After removal of 6 bases from V and 1 base from J, the junction contained 8 bases not matched to a gene. This CDR3 has 15 residues. CDR1 and CDR2 (germline): DFQATT, SNEGSKA (reference sequence). The CDR3 DNA follows: TGCAGTGCCCCCCGGGGACAGGGGCTTAACTATGGCTACACCTTC. Translated: CSAPRGQGLNYGYTF.

This clonotype was counted many times. This chain's CDR3 is CASSQDRGVPYEQYF. CDR3 bases: TGTGCCAGCAGCCAAGATCGAGGGGTCCCCTACGAGCAGTACTTC. The gene calls are TRBV4-2 and TRBJ2-7; D is tentatively TRBD1 or TRBD2 (5 bases each). CDR3 length: 15 residues. V was shortened by 0 bases and J by 2 bases, with 11 bases between the two germline ends. Germline V lookup: CDR1 LGHNA, CDR2 YNFKEQ.

This clonotype was recorded at least ten times. The chain recombines TRBV20-1 with TRBJ2-5; 9 bases are a match to TRBD1. V was pared by 6 bases and J by 1 base, with 3 bases of the junction left unmatched. Germline values: CDR1 DFQATT, CDR2 SNEGSKA (reference sequence). There are 13 residues in the CDR3. The CDR3 DNA reads as TGCAGTGCCCCGGGACAGGGCCAAGAGACCCAGTACTTC. Translating gives CSAPGQGQETQYF.

There are a few counts of this clonotype. The gene calls are TRBV12-3 or TRBV12-4 and TRBJ2-1; TRBD2 agrees at 12 bases. Trimming cost V 8 bases and J 13 bases; bases outside gene matches: 6. This CDR3 is 12 amino acids long. Written as DNA, the CDR3 is TGTGCCAGCGTGGGACTAGCGGGCTCCCAGTTCTTC. Translation gives CASVGLAGSQFF.

This clonotype was detected a few times. This chain uses TRBV5-1 with TRBJ2-1; TRBD2 matches at 12 bases. Germline trimming cut 0 bases from V and 10 bases from J; bases unmatched to any gene: 8. This CDR3 contains 16 residues. The germline CDR1 and CDR2 sequences are SGHRS and YFSETQ. CDR3 protein: CASSLGTSGIGAEQFF. CDR3 nucleotides: TGCGCCAGCAGCTTGGGGACTAGCGGGATTGGGGCCGAGCAGTTCTTC.

In its sample, this clonotype was seen once. This may be a read error, as it is one base from a much larger clone. The V and J genes are TRBV7-2 and TRBJ2-1; maybe TRBD2 (5 bases). Per germline, CDR1 SGHTA and CDR2 FQGNSA. CDR3 length equals 14 residues. The CDR3 DNA sequence: TGTGCCAGCTGCTTAGTAGGCACTAGCAATGAGCAGTTCTTC. Its translation: CASCLVGTSNEQFF.

This clonotype occurred many times. The V and J genes are TRBV5-1 and TRBJ2-1, with D possibly being TRBD2 (6 bases). Looked up from germline, CDR1 is SGHRS and CDR2 is YFSETQ. The CDR3 extends over 14 amino acids. The germline V and J ends were trimmed by 2 bases and 8 bases, with 14 bases remaining between them. CDR3 residues: CASSLSPGRDEQFF. The CDR3 DNA reads as TGCGCCAGCAGCTTAAGTCCCGGGAGAGATGAGCAGTTCTTC.

The chain combines TRBV7-8 with TRBJ2-1; tentatively, D is TRBD2 (5 bases). Germline-derived CDR1 and CDR2 are SGHVS and FQNEAQ. Trimming cost V 4 bases and J 0 bases, with 10 bases left between them. The CDR3 length is 15 residues. The CDR3 here is CASSSAGSSYNEQFF. CDR3 nucleotides: TGTGCCAGCAGCTCGGCGGGTAGCTCCTACAATGAGCAGTTCTTC.

This clonotype was observed a handful of times. The J gene is TRBJ2-7, the V gene TRBV5-1; 9 bases align to TRBD1. CDR3 length: 13 residues. The J segment lost 5 bases and the V segment lost 3 bases, leaving 3 bases of the junction unmatched. Germline values: CDR1 SGHRS, CDR2 YFSETQ. The CDR3 spells CASSSRDRDEQYF. In DNA, the CDR3 is TGCGCCAGCAGCTCCAGGGACAGGGACGAGCAGTACTTC.

The chain joins TRBV5-1 to TRBJ2-1; 12 nucleotides agree with TRBD2. The germline V gene has CDR1 SGHRS and CDR2 YFSETQ. J gave up 1 base and V 4 bases, and 27 bases lay outside the gene matches. CDR3 size: 24 residues. DNA of the CDR3: TGCGCCAGCAGCGCGTCAATTTCTCTTAACCTGAGACTAGCGGGAGCCGCGTCCTACAATGAGCAGTTCTTC. Its translation: CASSASISLNLRLAGAASYNEQFF.

This clonotype was counted between two and nine times. The chain links TRBV7-2 to TRBJ2-3; TRBD2 aligns across 7 bases. The V segment lost 5 bases and the J segment 6 bases; nucleotides outside the gene matches: 8. The CDR3 contains 14 residues. The germline V gene encodes CDR1 SGHTA and CDR2 FQGNSA. DNA for the CDR3: TGTGCCAGCAGCATCGGACTAGAGAGTGATACGCAGTATTTT. It codes for CASSIGLESDTQYF. Using reference TRBV7-2 and TRBJ2-3 for the parts outside the CDR3, the full variable domain is GAGVSQSPSNKVTEKGKDVELRCDPISGHTALYWYRQSLGQGLEFLIYFQGNSAPDKSGLPSDRFSAERTGGSVSTLTIQRTQQEDSAVYLCASSIGLESDTQYFGPGTRLTVL.

The rearrangement links TRBV7-9 to TRBJ2-7; tentatively, D is TRBD1 (6 bases). This CDR3 has 14 amino acids. Germline loops: CDR1 SEHNR, CDR2 FQNEAQ (reference sequence). V lost 4 bases and J lost 3, with 13 bases in between. The chain's CDR3 is CASSSTGHIYEQYF. CDR3 sequence (DNA): TGTGCCAGCAGCTCAACGGGACACATCTACGAGCAGTACTTC.

As for this clonotype: A clone one base away is much larger, so this may be a read error. The chain recombines TRBV7-6 with TRBJ2-7, with 9 positions matching TRBD1. This CDR3 comprises 16 residues. CDR1 SGHVS and CDR2 FNYEAQ come from the germline V gene. This CDR3 is CTSSPGGTGFPYEQYF. The DNA of the CDR3 is TGTACCAGCAGCCCAGGAGGGACAGGGTTTCCCTACGAGCAGTACTTC.

This clonotype was counted between two and nine times. This chain uses TRBV4-1 with TRBJ2-7, with TRBD2 as a possible D gene (6 bases). The CDR3 runs 15 residues. Trimming removed 0 bases from V and 3 bases from J, with 12 bases in between. CDR1 and CDR2 (germline): MGHRA, YSYEKL. This CDR3 reads CASSQEPGVGYEQYF. CDR3 DNA sequence: TGCGCCAGCAGCCAAGAACCGGGAGTTGGCTACGAGCAGTACTTC.

This clonotype was counted between two and nine times. This chain joins TRBV5-1 and TRBJ2-3; a possible D gene is TRBD2 (6 bases). Trimming pared 2 bases from V and 3 bases from J, leaving 13 bases between. This CDR3 has 15 residues. In germline, CDR1 is SGHRS, CDR2 YFSETQ. CDR3 residues: CASSFDGRGTDTQYF. As DNA, the CDR3 is TGCGCCAGCAGCTTTGACGGGAGAGGAACAGATACGCAGTATTTT.

This clonotype was seen repeatedly, ten times or more. This rearrangement joins TRBV12-3 or TRBV12-4 to TRBJ1-3; D perhaps matches TRBD1 (6 bases). The V end was cut by 7 bases, the J end by 2 bases, with 15 bases between. The CDR3 has 15 residues. The chain's CDR3 is CASTQQGLAGNTIYF. The CDR3 coding sequence is TGTGCCAGCACCCAACAGGGACTCGCTGGAAACACCATATATTTT.

This clonotype occurred once. V gene TRBV20-1 combines with J gene TRBJ1-1, with D unresolved. Between the trimmed V and J ends, which lost 4 bases and 0 bases, there was a span of 15 bases. The CDR3 length is 15 residues. Germline lookup yields CDR1 DFQATT and CDR2 SNEGSKA (reference sequence). The CDR3 sequence is CSANSLGRVNTEAFF. The CDR3 DNA reads as TGCAGTGCTAACAGCTTGGGGAGGGTGAACACTGAAGCTTTCTTT.

This clonotype appeared many times. The chain has TRBV10-3 and TRBJ2-1, with a tentative D call TRBD1 (6 bases). CDR1 and CDR2 from the germline V gene are ENHRY and SYGVKD. The CDR3 runs 15 residues. V lost 0 bases to trimming and J lost 7 bases, with 13 bases between them. The DNA for the CDR3 is TGTGCCATCAGTGAGTCGAAGGCTAGGGGGAATGAGCAGTTCTTC. Amino acids: CAISESKARGNEQFF.

J is TRBJ2-1 and V is TRBV5-1, with a tentative D call TRBD1 (5 bases). CDR1 is SGHRS and CDR2 is YFSETQ in the germline V gene. CDR3 length: 15 residues. V was cut by 1 base and J by 7 bases, with 15 bases left in between. This CDR3 reads CASSLSQAGPNEQFF. The CDR3 DNA follows: TGCGCCAGCAGCTTGAGTCAGGCAGGGCCAAATGAGCAGTTCTTC.

This clonotype was seen a handful of times. The chain's CDR3 is CASSARGNGGSEQYF. The CDR3 nucleotides read TGTGCCAGCAGTGCCCGCGGTAACGGGGGGAGCGAGCAGTACTTC. The chain carries TRBV12-3 or TRBV12-4 and TRBJ2-7; the match to TRBD2 covers 7 bases. The V and J ends lost 5 bases and 6 bases, in that order; junction bases with no gene match: 13. CDR3 length: 15 amino acids.